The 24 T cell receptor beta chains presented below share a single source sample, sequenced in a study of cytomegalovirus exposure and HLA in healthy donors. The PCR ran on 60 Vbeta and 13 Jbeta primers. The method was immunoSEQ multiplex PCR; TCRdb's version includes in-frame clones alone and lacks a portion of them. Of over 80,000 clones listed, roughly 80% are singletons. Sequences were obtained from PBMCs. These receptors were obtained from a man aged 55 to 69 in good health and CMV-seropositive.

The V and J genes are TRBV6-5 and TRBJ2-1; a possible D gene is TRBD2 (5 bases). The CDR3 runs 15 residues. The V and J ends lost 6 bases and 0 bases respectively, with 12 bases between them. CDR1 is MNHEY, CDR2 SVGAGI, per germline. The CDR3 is CASSRGGSSYNEQFF. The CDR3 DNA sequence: TGTGCCAGCAGCCGTGGTGGGAGCTCCTACAATGAGCAGTTCTTC.

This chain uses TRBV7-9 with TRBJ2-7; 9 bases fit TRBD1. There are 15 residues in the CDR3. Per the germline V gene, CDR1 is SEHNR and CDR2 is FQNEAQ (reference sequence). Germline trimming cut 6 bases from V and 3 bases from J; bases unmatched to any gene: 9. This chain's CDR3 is CASRSSTGGVYEQYF. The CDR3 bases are TGTGCCAGCAGATCCTCGACAGGGGGAGTCTACGAGCAGTACTTC.

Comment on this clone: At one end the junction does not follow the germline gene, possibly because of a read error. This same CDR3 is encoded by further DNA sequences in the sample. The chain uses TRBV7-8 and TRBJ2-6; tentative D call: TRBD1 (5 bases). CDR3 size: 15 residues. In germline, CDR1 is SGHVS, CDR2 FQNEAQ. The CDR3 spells CASSTRLPGASVLTF. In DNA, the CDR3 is TGTGCCAGCAGCACCCGGCTCCCTGGGGCCAGCGTCCTGACTTTC.

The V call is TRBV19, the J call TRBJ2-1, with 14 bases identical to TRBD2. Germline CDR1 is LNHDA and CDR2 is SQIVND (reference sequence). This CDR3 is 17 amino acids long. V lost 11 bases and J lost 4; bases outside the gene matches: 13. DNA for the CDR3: TGTGCCTCACTAAGGACTAGCGGGGGGCAAGCATACAATGAGCAGTTCTTC. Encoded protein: CASLRTSGGQAYNEQFF.

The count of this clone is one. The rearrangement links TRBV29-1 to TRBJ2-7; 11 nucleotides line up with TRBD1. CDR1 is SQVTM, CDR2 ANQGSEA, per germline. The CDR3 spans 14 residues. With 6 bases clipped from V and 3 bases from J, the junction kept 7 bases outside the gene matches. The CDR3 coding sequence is TGCAGCGTACGAGGGGGACAGGGGGACTACGAGCAGTACTTC. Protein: CSVRGGQGDYEQYF.

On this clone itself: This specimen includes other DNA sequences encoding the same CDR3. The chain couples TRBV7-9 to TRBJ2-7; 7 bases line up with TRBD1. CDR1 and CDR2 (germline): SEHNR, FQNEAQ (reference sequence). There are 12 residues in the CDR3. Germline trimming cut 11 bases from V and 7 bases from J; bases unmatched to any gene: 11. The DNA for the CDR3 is TGTGCCGCAAGACAGGGACCAGGTGAGCAGTACTTC. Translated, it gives CAARQGPGEQYF.

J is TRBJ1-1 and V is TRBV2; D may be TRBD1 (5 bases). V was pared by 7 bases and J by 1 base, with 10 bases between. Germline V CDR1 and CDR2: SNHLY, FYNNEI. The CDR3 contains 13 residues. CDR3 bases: TGTGCCAGCATGGAGGGACGGAACACTGAAGCTTTCTTT. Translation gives CASMEGRNTEAFF. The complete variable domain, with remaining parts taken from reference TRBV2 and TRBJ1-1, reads EPEVTQTPSHQVTQMGQEVILRCVPISNHLYFYWYRQILGQKVEFLVSFYNNEISEKSEIFDDQFSVERPDGSNFTLKIRSTKLEDSAMYFCASMEGRNTEAFFGQGTRLTVV.

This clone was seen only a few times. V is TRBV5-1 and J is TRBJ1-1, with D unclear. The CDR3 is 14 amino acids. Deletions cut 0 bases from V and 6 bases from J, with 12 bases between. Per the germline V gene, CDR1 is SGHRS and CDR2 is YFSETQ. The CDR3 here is CASSLGGGLAEAFF. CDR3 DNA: TGCGCCAGCAGCTTGGGCGGTGGATTAGCTGAAGCTTTCTTT.

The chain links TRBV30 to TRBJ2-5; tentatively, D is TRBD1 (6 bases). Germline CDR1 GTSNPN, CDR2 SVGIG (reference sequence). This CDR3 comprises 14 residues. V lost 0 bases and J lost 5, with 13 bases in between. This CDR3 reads CAWSVGGGRETQYF. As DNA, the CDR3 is TGTGCCTGGAGTGTCGGTGGGGGCAGGGAGACCCAGTACTTC.

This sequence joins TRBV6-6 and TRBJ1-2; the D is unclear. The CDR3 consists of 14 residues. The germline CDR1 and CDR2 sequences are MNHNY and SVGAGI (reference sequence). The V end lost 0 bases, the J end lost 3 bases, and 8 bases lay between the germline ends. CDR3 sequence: CASSYSSLDYGYTF. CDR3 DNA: TGTGCCAGCAGTTACTCGTCGCTAGACTATGGCTACACCTTC.

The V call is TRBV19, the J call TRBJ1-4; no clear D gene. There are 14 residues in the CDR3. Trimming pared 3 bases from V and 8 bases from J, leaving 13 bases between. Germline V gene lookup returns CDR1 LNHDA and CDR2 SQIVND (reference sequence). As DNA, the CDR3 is TGTGCCAGTAGTATGCGGGCAGTAGGGGAAAAACTGTTTTTT. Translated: CASSMRAVGEKLFF.

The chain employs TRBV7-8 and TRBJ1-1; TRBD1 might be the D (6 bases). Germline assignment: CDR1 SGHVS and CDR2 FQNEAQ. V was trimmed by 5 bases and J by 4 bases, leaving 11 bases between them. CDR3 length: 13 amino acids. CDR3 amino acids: CASSPRGRTEAFF. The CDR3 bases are TGTGCCAGCAGCCCCAGGGGTCGCACTGAAGCTTTCTTT.

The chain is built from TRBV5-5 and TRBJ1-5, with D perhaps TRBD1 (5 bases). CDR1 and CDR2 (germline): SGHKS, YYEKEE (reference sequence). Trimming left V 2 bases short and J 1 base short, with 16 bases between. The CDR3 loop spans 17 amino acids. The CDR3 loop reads CASSFTPGYGSNQPQHF. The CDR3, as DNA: TGTGCCAGCAGCTTTACCCCAGGGTACGGAAGCAATCAGCCCCAGCATTTT. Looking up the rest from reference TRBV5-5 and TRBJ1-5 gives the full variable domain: DAGVTQSPTHLIKTRGQQVTLRCSPISGHKSVSWYQQVLGQGPQFIFQYYEKEERGRGNFPDRFSARQFPNYSSELNVNALLLGDSALYLCASSFTPGYGSNQPQHFGDGTRLSIL.

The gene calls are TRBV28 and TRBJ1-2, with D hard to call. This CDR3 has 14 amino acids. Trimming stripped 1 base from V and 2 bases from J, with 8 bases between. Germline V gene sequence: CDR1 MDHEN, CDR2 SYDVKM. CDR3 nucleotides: TGTGCCAGCAGTTTATCACTGGTGAACTATGGCTACACCTTC. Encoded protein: CASSLSLVNYGYTF.

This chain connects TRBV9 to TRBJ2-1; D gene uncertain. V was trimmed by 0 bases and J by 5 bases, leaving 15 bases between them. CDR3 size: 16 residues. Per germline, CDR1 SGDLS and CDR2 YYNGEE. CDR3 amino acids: CASSVGSASIDNEQFF. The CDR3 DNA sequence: TGTGCCAGCAGCGTAGGAAGTGCTTCTATAGACAATGAGCAGTTCTTC. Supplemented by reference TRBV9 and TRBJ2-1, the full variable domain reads DSGVTQTPKHLITATGQRVTLRCSPRSGDLSVYWYQQSLDQGLQFLIQYYNGEERAKGNILERFSAQQFPDLHSELNLSSLELGDSALYFCASSVGSASIDNEQFFGPGTRLTVL.

CDR3 in DNA: TGTGCCAGCAGCCCGACAGGGAGCACAGATACGCAGTATTTT. Translating it yields CASSPTGSTDTQYF. The V and J genes are TRBV7-9 and TRBJ2-3; 7 bases map to TRBD1. V lost 5 bases, J lost 0 bases, and 2 bases stayed unmatched. Germline lookup yields CDR1 SEHNR and CDR2 FQNEAQ (reference sequence). The CDR3 runs to 14 residues. The full variable domain, with the rest looked up from reference TRBV7-9 and TRBJ2-3, is DTGVSQNPRHKITKRGQNVTFRCDPISEHNRLYWYRQTLGQGPEFLTYFQNEAQLEKSRLLSDRFSAERPKGSFSTLEIQRTEQGDSAMYLCASSPTGSTDTQYFGPGTRLTVL.

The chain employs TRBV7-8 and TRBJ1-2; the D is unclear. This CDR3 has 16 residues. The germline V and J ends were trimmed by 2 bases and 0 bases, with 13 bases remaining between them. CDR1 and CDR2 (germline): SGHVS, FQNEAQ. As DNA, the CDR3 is TGTGCCAGCAGCTTATGGAAACAGAGAGCTAACTATGGCTACACCTTC. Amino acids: CASSLWKQRANYGYTF. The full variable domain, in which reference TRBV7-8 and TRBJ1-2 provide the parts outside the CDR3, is GAGVSQSPRYKVAKRGQDVALRCDPISGHVSLFWYQQALGQGPEFLTYFQNEAQLDKSGLPSDRFFAERPEGSVSTLKIQRTQQEDSAVYLCASSLWKQRANYGYTFGSGTRLTVV.

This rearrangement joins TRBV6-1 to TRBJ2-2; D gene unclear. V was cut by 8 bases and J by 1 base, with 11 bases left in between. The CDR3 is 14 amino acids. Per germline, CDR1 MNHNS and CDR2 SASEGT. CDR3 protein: CASLQLRNTGELFF. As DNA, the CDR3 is TGTGCCAGCTTACAGTTGCGGAACACCGGGGAGCTGTTTTTT.

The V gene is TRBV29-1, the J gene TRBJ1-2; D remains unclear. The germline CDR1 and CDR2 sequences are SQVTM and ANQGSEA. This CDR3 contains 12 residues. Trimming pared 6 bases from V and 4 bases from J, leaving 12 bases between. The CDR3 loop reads CSVVTDSYGYTF. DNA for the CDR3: TGCAGCGTCGTTACAGATTCCTATGGCTACACCTTC.

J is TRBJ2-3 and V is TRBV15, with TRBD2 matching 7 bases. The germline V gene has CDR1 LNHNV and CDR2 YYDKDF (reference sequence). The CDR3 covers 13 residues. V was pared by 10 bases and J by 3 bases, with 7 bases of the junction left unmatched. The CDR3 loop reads CASRDYGTDTQYF. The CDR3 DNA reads TGTGCCAGCCGGGACTATGGAACAGATACGCAGTATTTT.

The DNA for the CDR3 is TGTGCCAGCAGTTACACAGGGGTCGAGACCCAGTACTTC. It specifies CASSYTGVETQYF. V usage is TRBV27 and J usage is TRBJ2-5; 7 bases agree with TRBD1. Germline assignment: CDR1 MNHEY and CDR2 SMNVEV (reference sequence). The CDR3 totals 13 residues. V shed 4 bases, J shed 5 bases, and the junction held 4 bases outside the gene matches.

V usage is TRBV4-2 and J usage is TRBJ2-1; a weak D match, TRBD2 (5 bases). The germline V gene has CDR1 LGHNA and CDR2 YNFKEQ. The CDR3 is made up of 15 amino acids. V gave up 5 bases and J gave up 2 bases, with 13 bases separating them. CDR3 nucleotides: TGTGCCAGCAGCGCGAGGGCCAGGCCCTACAATGAGCAGTTCTTC. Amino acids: CASSARARPYNEQFF.

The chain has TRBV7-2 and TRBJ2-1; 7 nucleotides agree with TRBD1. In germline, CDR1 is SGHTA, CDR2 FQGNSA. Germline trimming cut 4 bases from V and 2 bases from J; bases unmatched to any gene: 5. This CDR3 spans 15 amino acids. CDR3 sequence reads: CASSYDGTAYNEQFF. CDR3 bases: TGTGCCAGCAGCTACGACGGGACAGCCTACAATGAGCAGTTCTTC.

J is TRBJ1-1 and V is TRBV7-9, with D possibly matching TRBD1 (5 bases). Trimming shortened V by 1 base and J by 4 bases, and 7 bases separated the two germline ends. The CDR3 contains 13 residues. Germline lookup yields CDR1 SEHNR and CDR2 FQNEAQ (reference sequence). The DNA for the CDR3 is TGTGCCAGCAGCTTAGGGGGGGTCACTGAAGCTTTCTTT. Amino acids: CASSLGGVTEAFF.